One sample yielded the 32 T cell receptor beta chains listed below, sequenced in a study. Tregs were sorted as CD4+CD25+CD127-/low cells. The TRBV12-4/TRBJ1-2 clonotypes were amplified using barcode primers with ligated adaptors. TCRdb independently ran MiXCR on the multiplex PCR reads; one entry per CDR3 protein. The table includes over 900 distinct CDR3 sequences, around 3% detected once. Specimen: Tregs sorted from blood. The receptor set was obtained from a female donor with breast cancer.

This clonotype rates as medium-sized (0.01 to 0.1%). V and J are TRBV12-3 or TRBV12-4 and TRBJ1-2, with D unresolved. With 2 bases removed from V and 5 bases from J, the gap between germline ends came to 15 bases. The CDR3 length is 15 residues. In DNA form, the CDR3 reads TGTGCCAGCAGTTTAACGTCAAAGGGCGCGTATGGCTACACCTTC. It yields the protein CASSLTSKGAYGYTF.

This clonotype rates as medium-sized. At one end the junction does not follow the germline gene, possibly because of a read error. This chain uses TRBV12-3 or TRBV12-4 with TRBJ1-2; a weak D match, TRBD1 (5 bases). The CDR3 length is 14 residues. The CDR3: CTSTAHRRGYGYTF. CDR3 DNA: TGTACCAGCACTGCACACCGAAGGGGCTATGGCTACACCTTC.

This clonotype came up many times. The chain uses TRBV12-3 or TRBV12-4 and TRBJ1-2; maybe TRBD1 (5 bases). This CDR3 is built from 15 residues. V lost 5 bases to trimming and J lost 5 bases, with 18 bases between them. DNA for the CDR3: TGTGCCAGCAGTGAAAGGGGCAGTTGGGCATATGGCTACACCTTC. It encodes CASSERGSWAYGYTF.

This clonotype is labeled medium-sized (0.01 to 0.1%). The chain links TRBV12-3 or TRBV12-4 to TRBJ1-2; D ambiguous. The CDR3 totals 13 residues. V lost 6 bases and J lost 2, with 10 bases in between. As DNA, the CDR3 is TGTGCCAGCAGCTGGGGTAGGAACTATGGCTACACCTTC. Translating gives CASSWGRNYGYTF.

By proportion, this clonotype is medium-sized (0.01 to 0.1%). V usage is TRBV12-3 or TRBV12-4 and J usage is TRBJ1-2; a possible D gene is TRBD1 (6 bases). The CDR3 covers 14 residues. Trimming left V 6 bases short and J 4 bases short, with 15 bases between. The CDR3 sequence: CASRVGQYGYGYTF. The CDR3 nucleotides read TGTGCCAGCAGAGTTGGACAGTATGGCTATGGCTACACCTTC.

This clonotype is large. This chain links TRBV12-3 or TRBV12-4 with TRBJ1-2; TRBD1 agrees at 9 bases. V shed 5 bases, J shed 6 bases, and the junction held 7 bases outside the gene matches. The CDR3 runs to 14 residues. The CDR3: CASSPIRTGDGYTF. The CDR3 bases are TGTGCCAGCAGTCCCATTAGGACAGGGGATGGCTACACCTTC.

This clonotype is judged medium-sized. This rearrangement joins TRBV12-3 or TRBV12-4 to TRBJ1-2, with D unresolved. The CDR3 is 14 residues long. Trimming removed 7 bases at V and 7 bases at J, with 19 bases between. The CDR3 sequence is CASTETGPRVGYTF. CDR3 sequence (DNA): TGTGCCAGCACGGAAACCGGGCCTAGGGTTGGCTACACCTTC.

This clonotype is termed medium-sized (0.01 to 0.1%). The genes are TRBV12-3 or TRBV12-4 and TRBJ1-2; D is ambiguous. V was cut by 6 bases and J by 5 bases, with 10 bases left in between. The CDR3 length is 12 residues. CDR3 in DNA: TGTGCCAGCAGGGCAGGAACTTATGGCTACACCTTC. The encoded protein is CASRAGTYGYTF.

The table lists this clonotype with many counts. The J gene is TRBJ1-2, the V gene TRBV12-3 or TRBV12-4; no reliable D call. V was pared by 8 bases and J by 8 bases, with 12 bases between. The CDR3 sequence is 11 residues long. The CDR3 DNA is TGTGCCAGCGGTCCCGGTCGGGGCTACACCTTC. The encoded protein is CASGPGRGYTF.

In its sample, this clonotype ranks as medium-sized (0.01 to 0.1%). This sequence joins TRBV12-3 or TRBV12-4 and TRBJ1-2; D not resolved. The ends were cut back, 5 bases at V and 2 bases at J, with 3 bases in the middle. The CDR3 sequence is 11 residues long. CDR3 sequence (DNA): TGTGCCAGCAGTCAGAACTATGGCTACACCTTC. Its translation is CASSQNYGYTF.

The sample holds many counts of this clonotype. This chain connects TRBV12-3 or TRBV12-4 to TRBJ1-2; tentative D call: TRBD1 (6 bases). V shed 6 bases and J shed 5 bases, with 13 bases lying between them. This CDR3 comprises 13 residues. The CDR3 is CASRSTGLYGYTF. In DNA form, the CDR3 reads TGTGCCAGCAGATCTACAGGGTTATATGGCTACACCTTC.

This clonotype was seen at least ten times. The chain is built from TRBV12-3 or TRBV12-4 and TRBJ1-2; D not certain. V was pared by 3 bases and J by 7 bases, with 6 bases between. The CDR3 sequence is 11 residues long. The CDR3 DNA is TGTGCCAGCAGTTTGATTCGTGGCTACACCTTC. It yields the protein CASSLIRGYTF.

This clonotype qualifies as medium-sized. The chain couples TRBV12-3 or TRBV12-4 to TRBJ1-2; 8 bases match TRBD1. V lost 7 bases, J lost 6 bases, and 7 bases stayed unmatched. The CDR3 totals 13 residues. The CDR3 nucleotides are TGTGCCAGCACCCGGACAGGGTTACATGGCTACACCTTC. Its translation: CASTRTGLHGYTF.

This clonotype was observed many times. The V gene is TRBV12-3 or TRBV12-4, the J gene TRBJ1-2; TRBD1 aligns across 10 bases. V lost 6 bases to trimming and J lost 4 bases; unmatched junction nucleotides: 5. The CDR3 loop spans 14 amino acids. The CDR3 sequence is CASSPGQGLYGYTF. CDR3 DNA: TGTGCCAGCAGCCCGGGACAGGGGCTCTATGGCTACACCTTC.

This clonotype is medium-sized. The genes are TRBV12-3 or TRBV12-4 and TRBJ1-2; a possible D gene is TRBD1 (6 bases). CDR3 size: 14 residues. Trimming stripped 3 bases from V and 1 base from J, with 9 bases between. The CDR3 DNA sequence: TGTGCCAGCAGTTTGGACAGAGTTAACTATGGCTACACCTTC. It is translated as CASSLDRVNYGYTF.

This clonotype is categorized as medium-sized (0.01 to 0.1%). The rearrangement links TRBV12-3 or TRBV12-4 to TRBJ1-2, with a tentative D call TRBD1 (6 bases). V lost 0 bases and J lost 4, with 12 bases in between. The CDR3 loop spans 15 amino acids. CDR3 region: CASSLARDTGYGYTF. In nucleotides, the CDR3 is TGTGCCAGCAGTTTAGCGAGGGACACCGGCTATGGCTACACCTTC.

This clonotype was recorded at least ten times. This chain links TRBV12-5 with TRBJ1-2; D is perhaps TRBD1 (6 bases). Trimming removed 4 bases at V and 4 bases at J, with 10 bases between. Germline loops: CDR1 LGHNT, CDR2 FRNRAP. The CDR3 consists of 13 residues. CDR3: CASGSTGSYGYTF. CDR3 nucleotides: TGTGCTAGTGGTTCCACAGGGAGCTATGGCTACACCTTC.

This clonotype is medium-sized by share. The chain combines TRBV12-3 or TRBV12-4 with TRBJ1-2; D is unclear. With 3 bases removed from V and 0 bases from J, the gap between germline ends came to 11 bases. The CDR3 is 15 amino acids. The CDR3, as DNA: TGTGCCAGCAGTTTCTATCCAGCTCCTAACTATGGCTACACCTTC. Amino acids: CASSFYPAPNYGYTF.

This clonotype is medium-sized. The chain is built from TRBV12-3 or TRBV12-4 and TRBJ1-2; D gene uncertain. V lost 5 bases and J lost 5, with 18 bases in between. The CDR3 is 15 residues long. CDR3 in DNA: TGTGCCAGCAGTGGGCAGCGCCTCCGTGGATATGGCTACACCTTC. Protein: CASSGQRLRGYGYTF.

By its share, this clonotype is large. The chain recombines TRBV12-3 or TRBV12-4 with TRBJ1-2; D gene ambiguous. V lost 1 base to trimming and J lost 2 bases, with 11 bases between them. This CDR3 spans 15 amino acids. CDR3 protein: CASSLDWTENYGYTF. The CDR3 coding sequence is TGTGCCAGCAGTTTAGACTGGACGGAGAACTATGGCTACACCTTC.

By sample share, this clonotype is medium-sized. The chain recombines TRBV12-3 or TRBV12-4 with TRBJ1-2, with D possibly matching TRBD1 (5 bases). Trimming pared 6 bases from V and 4 bases from J, leaving 12 bases between. CDR3 length: 13 residues. CDR3: CASSGDGLYGYTF. The CDR3 region has the DNA TGTGCCAGCAGCGGGGACGGCCTCTATGGCTACACCTTC.

This clonotype was seen ten or more times. CDR3 region: CASSRLGLDSGYTF. CDR3 nucleotides: TGTGCCAGCAGTCGCCTCGGACTAGATAGCGGCTACACCTTC. The V gene is TRBV12-3 or TRBV12-4, the J gene TRBJ1-2; D is unclear. The CDR3 spans 14 residues. With 5 bases removed from V and 8 bases from J, the gap between germline ends came to 18 bases.

This clonotype is termed medium-sized. This chain uses TRBV12-3 or TRBV12-4 with TRBJ1-2; the D gene is possibly TRBD1 (5 bases). V was trimmed by 5 bases and J by 7 bases, leaving 14 bases between them. There are 13 residues in the CDR3. The CDR3 DNA sequence: TGTGCCAGCAGTCCCACAGGAGCAGGTGGCTACACCTTC. As protein: CASSPTGAGGYTF.

In its sample, this clonotype ranks as large. The chain uses TRBV12-3 or TRBV12-4 and TRBJ1-2; D uncertain. The V end lost 4 bases, the J end lost 9 bases, and 15 bases lay between the germline ends. CDR3 length: 13 amino acids. The CDR3 region is CASSSSFGDSYTF. In DNA form, the CDR3 reads TGTGCCAGCAGTTCCAGCTTTGGGGATAGCTACACCTTC.

This clonotype qualifies as medium-sized (0.01 to 0.1%). This chain links TRBV12-3 or TRBV12-4 with TRBJ1-2; no reliable D call. The V gene lost 3 bases and the J gene lost 6 bases, with 11 bases spanning the gap. CDR3 length: 13 residues. DNA of the CDR3: TGTGCCAGCAGTTTCGCCGCGACCCATGGCTACACCTTC. It translates to CASSFAATHGYTF.

This clonotype is categorized as medium-sized (0.01 to 0.1%). The chain combines TRBV12-3 or TRBV12-4 with TRBJ1-2, with a tentative D call TRBD1 (5 bases). This CDR3 has 12 residues. V was shortened by 11 bases and J by 8 bases, with 18 bases between the two germline ends. The DNA of the CDR3 is TGTGCCGGGTTGAGGAGGGGAGGAGGCTACACCTTC. The encoded protein is CAGLRRGGGYTF.

By proportion, this clonotype is medium-sized. A junction boundary mismatches the germline segment, possibly from a read error. The chain carries TRBV12-3 or TRBV12-4 and TRBJ1-2; D not resolved. The CDR3 spans 16 residues. CDR3: CTSSPTDLGFPRRYTF. CDR3 coding DNA: TGTACCAGCAGCCCTACGGACCTAGGATTTCCGAGACGCTACACCTTC.

This clonotype is judged medium-sized (0.01 to 0.1%). The chain couples TRBV12-3 or TRBV12-4 to TRBJ1-2; 10 bases are shared with TRBD1. Unmatched junction bases numbered 9, after V lost 6 bases and J lost 8 bases. The CDR3 runs to 14 residues. The CDR3 sequence is CASSRDRGKLGYTF. In nucleotides, the CDR3 is TGTGCCAGCAGCCGGGACAGGGGTAAACTCGGCTACACCTTC.

In this sample, this clonotype is medium-sized. This chain connects TRBV12-3 or TRBV12-4 to TRBJ1-2; no clear D. V was trimmed by 4 bases and J by 5 bases, leaving 11 bases between them. There are 13 residues in the CDR3. CDR3 bases: TGTGCCAGCAGTTACGATGATCGTTATGGCTACACCTTC. This translates into CASSYDDRYGYTF.

The chain is built from TRBV12-3 or TRBV12-4 and TRBJ1-2; 8 nucleotides align to TRBD1. With 6 bases clipped from V and 6 bases from J, the junction kept 6 bases outside the gene matches. The CDR3 spans 13 residues. The CDR3 spells CASSPGQGDGYTF. In DNA form, the CDR3 reads TGTGCCAGCAGCCCCGGACAGGGTGATGGCTACACCTTC.

By proportion, this clonotype is medium-sized. The CDR3, as DNA: TGTGCCAGCAGTTTGTGGACAGACGCCACCTTC. Protein product: CASSLWTDATF. V and J are TRBV12-3 or TRBV12-4 and TRBJ1-2; weak D call: TRBD1 (6 bases). The CDR3 is 11 residues long. Trimming took 3 bases from V and 13 from J, leaving 12 bases between them.

By sample fraction, this clonotype is medium-sized. The rearrangement links TRBV12-3 or TRBV12-4 to TRBJ1-2, with TRBD1 identical over 10 bases. The CDR3 totals 14 residues. V lost 3 bases and J lost 8; bases outside the gene matches: 6. The CDR3 bases are TGTGCCAGCAGTTTCGGGACAGGGGCTGGAGGCTACACCTTC. Translating gives CASSFGTGAGGYTF.